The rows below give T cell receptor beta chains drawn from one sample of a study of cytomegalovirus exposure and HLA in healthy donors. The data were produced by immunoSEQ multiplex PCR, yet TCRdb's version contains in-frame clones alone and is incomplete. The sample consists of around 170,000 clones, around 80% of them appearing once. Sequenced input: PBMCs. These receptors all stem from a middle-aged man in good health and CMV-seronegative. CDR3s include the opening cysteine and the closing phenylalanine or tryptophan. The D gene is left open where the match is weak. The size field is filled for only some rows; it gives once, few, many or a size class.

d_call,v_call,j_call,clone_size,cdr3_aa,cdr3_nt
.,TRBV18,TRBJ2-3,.,CASSPLRAFDTQYF,TGTGCCAGCTCACCCCTCCGAGCATTCGATACGCAGTATTTT
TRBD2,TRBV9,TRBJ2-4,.,CASSVDASGSTGKNIQYF,TGTGCCAGCAGCGTAGATGCTAGCGGGAGTACGGGCAAAAACATTCAGTACTTC
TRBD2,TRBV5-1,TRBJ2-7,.,CASSLLTGEGSEQYF,TGCGCCAGCAGCTTACTTACGGGGGAGGGGAGCGAGCAGTACTTC
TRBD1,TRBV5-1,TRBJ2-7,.,CASSLGQGANEQYF,TGCGCCAGCAGCTTGGGGCAGGGGGCCAACGAGCAGTACTTC
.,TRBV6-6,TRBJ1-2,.,CASSPRGQNYGYTF,TGTGCCAGCAGCCCCAGAGGGCAGAACTATGGCTACACCTTC
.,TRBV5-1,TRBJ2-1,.,CASRLDLTYSPNEQFF,TGCGCCAGCAGACTGGATCTGACATATTCTCCCAATGAGCAGTTCTTC
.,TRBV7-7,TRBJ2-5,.,CASSLEPRRGGETQYF,TGTGCTAGCAGCTTAGAACCAAGGAGGGGTGGGGAGACCCAGTACTTC
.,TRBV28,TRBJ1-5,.,CASSFGIRRGGINQPQHF,TGTGCCAGCAGTTTTGGAATACGCCGGGGGGGAATTAATCAGCCCCAGCATTTT
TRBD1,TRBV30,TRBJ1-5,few,CAWDRGNQPQHF,TGTGCCTGGGACAGGGGGAATCAGCCCCAGCATTTT
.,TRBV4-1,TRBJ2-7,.,CASSHTAYEQYF,TGCGCCAGCAGCCATACAGCCTACGAGCAGTACTTC
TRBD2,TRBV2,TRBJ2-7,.,CASTEGLARNEQYF,TGTGCCAGCACTGAGGGACTAGCTAGGAACGAGCAGTACTTC
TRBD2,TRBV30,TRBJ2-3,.,CASSTSVGEDTQYF,TGTGCCTCTTCGACTAGCGTTGGGGAAGATACGCAGTATTTT
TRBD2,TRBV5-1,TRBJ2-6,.,CASSPGGSGANVLTF,TGCGCCAGCTCGCCGGGAGGCTCTGGGGCCAACGTCCTGACTTTC
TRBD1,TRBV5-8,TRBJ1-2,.,CASSLGRGYGYTF,TGTGCCAGCAGCTTGGGCAGGGGGTATGGCTACACCTTC
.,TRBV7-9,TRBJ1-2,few,CASSLGDYGYTF,TGTGCCAGCAGCTTAGGAGATTATGGCTACACCTTC
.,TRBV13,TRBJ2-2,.,CASSFSEGRFAGELFF,TGTGCCAGCAGCTTCTCCGAGGGGAGGTTTGCCGGGGAGCTGTTTTTT
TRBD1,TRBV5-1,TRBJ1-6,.,CASDRDGSPLHF,TGCGCCAGCGACAGGGACGGTTCACCCCTCCACTTT
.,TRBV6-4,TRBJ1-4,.,CASSDSQTTNEKLFF,TGTGCCAGCAGTGACTCCCAGACAACTAATGAAAAACTGTTTTTT
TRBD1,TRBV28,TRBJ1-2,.,CASSLGTGAGGYTF,TGTGCCAGCAGTCTAGGGACAGGGGCGGGGGGCTACACCTTC
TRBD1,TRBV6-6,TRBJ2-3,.,CASRVRATGEADTQYF,TGTGCCAGCAGAGTCCGTGCGACAGGGGAAGCAGATACGCAGTATTTT
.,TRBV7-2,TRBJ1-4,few,CASSFQRNEKLFF,TGTGCCAGCAGCTTCCAGCGTAATGAAAAACTGTTTTTT
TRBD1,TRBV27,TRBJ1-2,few,CASKITGGELFGYTF,TGTGCCAGCAAAATTACAGGGGGCGAATTGTTTGGCTACACCTTC
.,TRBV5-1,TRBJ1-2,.,CASRLLLGDYGYTF,TGCGCCAGCCGGCTCCTATTAGGAGACTATGGCTACACCTTC
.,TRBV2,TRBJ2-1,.,CASSQDFSYNEQFF,TGTGCCAGCAGTCAGGACTTCTCCTACAATGAGCAGTTCTTC
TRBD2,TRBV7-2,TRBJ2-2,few,CASSLARLAGGLYTGELFF,TGTGCCAGCAGCTTAGCCCGACTAGCGGGAGGGTTATACACCGGGGAGCTGTTTTTT
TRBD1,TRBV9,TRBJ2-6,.,CASSEGDSINSGANGLTF,TGTGCCAGCAGCGAAGGGGACAGTATAAACTCTGGGGCCAACGGCCTGACTTTC
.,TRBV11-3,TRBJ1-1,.,CASRGADEAFF,TGTGCCAGCCGCGGGGCGGATGAAGCTTTCTTT
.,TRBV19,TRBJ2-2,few,CASSLRQTGELFF,TGTGCCAGCAGTCTTAGACAGACCGGGGAGCTGTTTTTT
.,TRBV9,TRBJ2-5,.,CASSGPSGQETQYF,TGTGCCAGCAGCGGACCCTCGGGTCAAGAGACCCAGTACTTC
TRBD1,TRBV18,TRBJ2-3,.,CASSRQGADTQYF,TGTGCCAGCTCACGACAGGGGGCAGATACGCAGTATTTT
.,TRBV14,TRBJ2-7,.,CASSRRQGFSHYEQYF,TGTGCCAGCAGCCGACGTCAGGGGTTTAGTCACTACGAGCAGTACTTC
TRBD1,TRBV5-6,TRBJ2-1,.,CASSVRDRPYNEQFF,TGTGCCAGCAGCGTTCGGGACAGGCCGTACAATGAGCAGTTCTTC
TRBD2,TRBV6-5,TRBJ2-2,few,CASRGPGTIPGELFF,TGTGCCAGCAGGGGCCCCGGGACTATTCCCGGGGAGCTGTTTTTT
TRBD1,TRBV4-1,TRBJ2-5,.,CASSQPGTGGGETQYF,TGCGCCAGCAGCCAGCCCGGGACAGGGGGTGGAGAGACCCAGTACTTC
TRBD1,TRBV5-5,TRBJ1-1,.,CASSLAGRGVVTEAFF,TGTGCCAGCAGCTTGGCCGGCAGGGGGGTGGTCACTGAAGCTTTCTTT
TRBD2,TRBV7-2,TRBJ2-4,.,CASSFLPGLAGAGRGIQYF,TGTGCCAGCAGCTTTTTACCCGGACTAGCGGGAGCGGGAAGGGGCATTCAGTACTTC
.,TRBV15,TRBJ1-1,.,CATSRDPSEAEAFF,TGTGCCACCAGCAGAGATCCAAGCGAAGCTGAAGCTTTCTTT
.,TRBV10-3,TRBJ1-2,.,CAISLNPGGDGYTF,TGTGCCATCAGTCTTAACCCAGGAGGGGATGGCTACACCTTC
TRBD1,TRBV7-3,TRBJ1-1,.,CASSPATGGDAFF,TGTGCCAGCAGCCCGGCGACAGGGGGTGATGCTTTCTTT
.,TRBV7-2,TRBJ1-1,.,CASSPQSNTEAFF,TGTGCCAGCAGCCCCCAGTCGAACACTGAAGCTTTCTTT
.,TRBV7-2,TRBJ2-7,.,CASSLAPAYYEQYF,TGTGCCAGCAGCTTAGCGCCAGCGTACTACGAGCAGTACTTC
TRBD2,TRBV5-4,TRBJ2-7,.,CASSLAGGWGEQYF,TGTGCCAGCAGCCTAGCGGGAGGGTGGGGGGAGCAGTACTTC
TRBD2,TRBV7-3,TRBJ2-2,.,CASSLGLAGGAGELFF,TGTGCCAGCAGCTTGGGGCTAGCGGGAGGGGCCGGGGAGCTGTTTTTT
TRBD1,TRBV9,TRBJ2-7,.,CASSASGTGGYEQYF,TGTGCCAGCAGCGCCTCCGGGACAGGGGGCTACGAGCAGTACTTC
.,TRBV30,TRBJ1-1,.,CAWSVSQDTEAFF,TGTGCCTGGAGTGTAAGTCAGGACACTGAAGCTTTCTTT
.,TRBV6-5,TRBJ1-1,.,CASSPGELAAFF,TGTGCCAGCAGTCCAGGGGAACTGGCGGCTTTCTTT
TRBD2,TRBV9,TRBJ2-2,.,CASSPRLASNTGELFF,TGTGCCAGCAGCCCCCGACTAGCGTCGAACACCGGGGAGCTGTTTTTT
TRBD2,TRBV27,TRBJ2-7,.,CASSFSLGGRTYEQYF,TGTGCCAGCAGTTTTTCTCTTGGCGGGAGGACCTACGAGCAGTACTTC
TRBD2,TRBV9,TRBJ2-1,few,CASSPREGTSPMYEQFF,TGTGCCAGCAGCCCTCGTGAGGGGACTAGCCCAATGTATGAGCAGTTCTTC